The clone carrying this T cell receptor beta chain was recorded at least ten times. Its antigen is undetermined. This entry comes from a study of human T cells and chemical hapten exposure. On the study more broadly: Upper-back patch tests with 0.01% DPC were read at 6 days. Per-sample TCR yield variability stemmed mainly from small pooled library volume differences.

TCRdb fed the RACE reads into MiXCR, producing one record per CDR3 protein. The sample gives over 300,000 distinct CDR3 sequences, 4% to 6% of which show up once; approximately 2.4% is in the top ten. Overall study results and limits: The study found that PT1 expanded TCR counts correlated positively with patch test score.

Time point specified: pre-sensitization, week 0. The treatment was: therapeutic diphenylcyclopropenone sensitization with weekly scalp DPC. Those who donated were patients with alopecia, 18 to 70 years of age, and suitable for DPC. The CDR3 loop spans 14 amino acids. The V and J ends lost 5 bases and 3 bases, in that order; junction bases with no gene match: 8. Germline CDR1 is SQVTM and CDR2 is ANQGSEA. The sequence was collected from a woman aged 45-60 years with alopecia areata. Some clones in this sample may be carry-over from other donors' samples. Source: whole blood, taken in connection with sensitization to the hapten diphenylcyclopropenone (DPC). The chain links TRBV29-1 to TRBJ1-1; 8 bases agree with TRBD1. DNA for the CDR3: TGCAGCGTTCGACAGGGGTCAACGGACACTGAAGCTTTCTTT. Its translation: CSVRQGSTDTEAFF.